A single sample gave rise to the 2 T cell receptor beta chains below, sequenced in a study of blood T cell repertoires in COVID-19. Some clones are missing from TCRdb's copy, which holds only in-frame ones; the method was immunoSEQ multiplex PCR. The sample yields about 190,000 clones, around 80% seen once. Sequenced: peripheral blood. The receptors here all came from a woman aged 45-65 years with acute or convalescent COVID-19.

This chain links TRBV5-6 with TRBJ2-3, with D possibly TRBD2 on 5 matching bases. The CDR3 runs to 15 residues. Trimming shortened V by 1 base and J by 2 bases, and 11 bases separated the two germline ends. The germline V gene encodes CDR1 SGHDT and CDR2 YYEEEE. The CDR3 region has the DNA TGTGCCAGCAGCTTGTACGGGAAAATCACAGATACGCAGTATTTT. It translates to CASSLYGKITDTQYF.

This clone was observed a few times. This chain links TRBV28 with TRBJ2-6; 9 nucleotides agree with TRBD1. The CDR3 loop spans 20 amino acids. J was trimmed by 1 base and V by 6 bases; bases with no gene match: 16. Germline loops: CDR1 MDHEN, CDR2 SYDVKM. Here the CDR3 DNA reads TGTGCCAGCAGGGAGAGACAGGGACAGGGTCCTCCATCTGGGGCCAACGTCCTGACTTTC. This codes for CASRERQGQGPPSGANVLTF.